The 24 T cell receptor beta chains below all came from one sample that was sequenced in a study of OX40 agonist ivuxolimab in advanced cancers. The assay was immunoSEQ multiplex PCR, and TCRdb's table has in-frame clones only and misses some. The data contain some 73,000 clones, 70% to 90% of them singletons. This material consisted of CD4+ or CD8+ T cells sorted from blood, taken in a trial of the OX40 agonist ivuxolimab. These receptors all stem from an adult with an advanced solid tumor such as melanoma, head and neck, liver or kidney cancer.

In DNA form, the CDR3 reads TGCGCCAGCAGCCAACTTATGGGTGGCTACACCTTC. This translates into CASSQLMGGYTF. The chain has TRBV4-1 and TRBJ1-2; D remains unclear. V was pared by 2 bases and J by 7 bases, with 8 bases between. The CDR3 totals 12 residues. Germline V gene lookup returns CDR1 MGHRA and CDR2 YSYEKL.

The CDR3 region has the DNA TGTGCCAGCAGTTACTCCTTCAAATATGGCTACACCTTC. Protein: CASSYSFKYGYTF. The rearrangement links TRBV6-6 to TRBJ1-2; no firm D call. Trimming stripped 0 bases from V and 5 bases from J, with 7 bases between. The CDR3 extends over 13 amino acids. CDR1 MNHNY and CDR2 SVGAGI come from the germline V gene (reference sequence).

The chain carries TRBV7-3 and TRBJ2-2; no definite D call. Germline V lookup: CDR1 SGHTA, CDR2 FQGTGA. Trimming removed 2 bases from V and 5 bases from J, with 12 bases in between. The CDR3 is 15 amino acids. The CDR3 sequence: CASSLGQGRTGELFF. The DNA for the CDR3 is TGTGCCAGCAGCTTAGGGCAAGGGCGGACCGGGGAGCTGTTTTTT.

The J gene is TRBJ1-1, the V gene TRBV4-3, with D tentatively TRBD1 (6 bases). The CDR3 is 11 amino acids. V lost 6 bases to trimming and J lost 8 bases, with 10 bases between them. Germline assignment: CDR1 LGHNA and CDR2 YSLEER. CDR3 DNA sequence: TGCGCCAGCAGGGAAGGACAGGAAGCTTTCTTT. Translation: CASREGQEAFF.

This chain uses TRBV18 with TRBJ2-7, with 10 bases aligning to TRBD2. This CDR3 contains 16 residues. Germline lookup yields CDR1 KGHSH and CDR2 LQKENI. Losses at the gene ends were 3 bases for V and 4 bases for J; bases not matched to a gene: 9. CDR3 region: CASSPVAGGWSYEQYF. Here the CDR3 DNA reads TGTGCCAGCTCACCGGTAGCGGGAGGATGGAGTTACGAGCAGTACTTC.

The V call is TRBV5-1, the J call TRBJ1-1; D remains ambiguous. Germline lookup yields CDR1 SGHRS and CDR2 YFSETQ. The length of the CDR3 is 11 residues. V was trimmed by 4 bases and J by 2 bases, leaving 3 bases between them. The CDR3 region has the DNA TGCGCCAGCAGCCCAAACACTGAAGCTTTCTTT. Protein sequence: CASSPNTEAFF.

This chain connects TRBV7-8 to TRBJ1-2; D is ambiguous. This CDR3 has 12 amino acids. Germline CDR1 is SGHVS and CDR2 is FQNEAQ. The V gene lost 4 bases and the J gene lost 8 bases, with 11 bases spanning the gap. CDR3 sequence: CASSWASGGYTF. The CDR3 coding sequence is TGTGCCAGCAGCTGGGCTTCGGGAGGCTACACCTTC.

This clone was seen only once. V and J are TRBV6-5 and TRBJ2-7; perhaps TRBD1 as D (6 bases). Deletions cut 0 bases from V and 1 base from J, with 10 bases between. CDR1 MNHEY and CDR2 SVGAGI come from the germline V gene. The CDR3 is made up of 15 amino acids. The DNA of the CDR3 is TGTGCCAGCAGTTACTCGACAGGACGTTCCTACGAGCAGTACTTC. As protein: CASSYSTGRSYEQYF.

The chain links TRBV7-9 to TRBJ1-1; weak D call: TRBD1 (6 bases). From germline, CDR1 is SEHNR and CDR2 FQNEAQ (reference sequence). V was pared by 5 bases and J by 0 bases, with 10 bases between. The CDR3 runs to 14 residues. The CDR3 region is CASSPDSLNTEAFF. The DNA for the CDR3 is TGTGCCAGCAGCCCGGACAGCTTGAACACTGAAGCTTTCTTT.

This clone appeared a single time. The chain links TRBV9 to TRBJ2-2; tentative D call: TRBD2 (5 bases). This CDR3 has 14 amino acids. Trimming pared 1 base from V and 5 bases from J, leaving 9 bases between. From germline, CDR1 is SGDLS and CDR2 YYNGEE. The CDR3 nucleotides read TGTGCCAGCAGCGTAAGCGGTTCGACCGGGGAGCTGTTTTTT. As protein: CASSVSGSTGELFF.

V is TRBV11-2 and J is TRBJ1-1, with D unresolved. The CDR3 has 11 amino acids. V shed 4 bases and J shed 3 bases, with 3 bases lying between them. CDR1 SGHAT and CDR2 FQNNGV come from the germline V gene. The CDR3 DNA follows: TGTGCCAGCAGCTCCTACACTGAAGCTTTCTTT. This encodes CASSSYTEAFF.

The chain carries TRBV7-9 and TRBJ2-7; 7 nucleotides align to TRBD1. The CDR3 contains 13 residues. Per the germline V gene, CDR1 is SEHNR and CDR2 is FQNEAQ (reference sequence). V shed 3 bases and J 6 bases; nucleotides not matched to a gene: 5. The CDR3 loop is CASSFTTGREQYF. CDR3 in DNA: TGTGCCAGCAGCTTTACGACAGGGCGCGAGCAGTACTTC.

In DNA, the CDR3 is TGTGCCAGCAGTAGGGACGGAAACTATGGCTACACCTTC. The encoded protein is CASSRDGNYGYTF. The chain links TRBV28 to TRBJ1-2; a possible D gene is TRBD1 (5 bases). V lost 5 bases, J lost 2 bases, and 9 bases lay in between. Germline V gene sequence: CDR1 MDHEN, CDR2 SYDVKM. This CDR3 contains 13 residues.

The chain links TRBV5-6 to TRBJ2-7, with D possibly TRBD2 on 6 matching bases. The CDR3 is 17 amino acids. Germline V gene lookup returns CDR1 SGHDT and CDR2 YYEEEE. Trimming cost V 4 bases and J 2 bases, with 22 bases left between them. The CDR3 DNA is TGTGCCAGCAGCCGACAAAAAAGGGGACTGCCTGCCTACGAGCAGTACTTC. Amino acids: CASSRQKRGLPAYEQYF.

J is TRBJ2-1 and V is TRBV11-3, with a tentative D call TRBD2 (6 bases). Germline lookup yields CDR1 SGHNT and CDR2 YENEEA. This CDR3 is 15 amino acids long. V shed 3 bases and J shed 0 bases, with 9 bases lying between them. CDR3 in amino acids: CASSFRGSSYNEQFF. The CDR3, as DNA: TGTGCCAGCAGCTTCCGGGGGAGCTCCTACAATGAGCAGTTCTTC.

The chain has TRBV19 and TRBJ1-1; 7 bases are shared with TRBD1. The CDR3 is made up of 13 amino acids. The ends lost 8 bases at V and 1 base at J; junction bases unmatched: 4. The germline CDR1 and CDR2 sequences are LNHDA and SQIVND (reference sequence). The chain's CDR3 is CASARTGNTEAFF. DNA for the CDR3: TGTGCCAGTGCCCGGACAGGGAACACTGAAGCTTTCTTT.

The genes are TRBV9 and TRBJ2-3; TRBD2 matches at 11 bases. V lost 3 bases, J lost 2 bases, and 11 bases stayed unmatched. This CDR3 contains 18 residues. Germline assignment: CDR1 SGDLS and CDR2 YYNGEE. The CDR3 loop reads CASSERWASGGPTDTQYF. The DNA for the CDR3 is TGTGCCAGCAGCGAACGTTGGGCTAGCGGGGGGCCCACAGATACGCAGTATTTT.

The rearrangement joins TRBV2 to TRBJ2-7; D is unclear. The CDR3 is 16 residues long. CDR1 is SNHLY and CDR2 is FYNNEI in the germline V gene. Between the trimmed V and J ends, which lost 1 base and 3 bases, there was a span of 16 bases. CDR3: CASSEVETWEYYEQYF. The CDR3 DNA is TGTGCCAGCAGTGAAGTGGAGACCTGGGAATACTACGAGCAGTACTTC.

The chain has TRBV5-6 and TRBJ1-1, with unresolved D. Germline CDR1 and CDR2: SGHDT and YYEEEE. The length of the CDR3 is 13 residues. Trimming took off 0 bases at V and 7 bases at J, with 10 bases between the two ends. CDR3: CASSLAGAYEAFF. DNA for the CDR3: TGTGCCAGCAGCTTGGCCGGAGCCTATGAAGCTTTCTTT.

This clone has a handful of counts. The chain couples TRBV2 to TRBJ2-2, with D possibly being TRBD2 (5 bases). CDR3 length: 15 amino acids. The ends were cut back, 1 base at V and 5 bases at J, with 11 bases in the middle. The germline V gene encodes CDR1 SNHLY and CDR2 FYNNEI. For the CDR3, the DNA is TGTGCCAGCAGTGAAGTGTTCGGGGTGACCGGGGAGCTGTTTTTT. Translated, it gives CASSEVFGVTGELFF.

The rearrangement uses TRBV10-1 and TRBJ2-2, with 7 bases identical to TRBD2. Trimming cost V 8 bases and J 4 bases; bases outside gene matches: 10. This CDR3 comprises 15 residues. CDR1 is WNHNN and CDR2 is SYGVQD in the germline V gene (reference sequence). The CDR3 protein is CASRPGGRSTGELFF. The CDR3 bases are TGCGCCAGCCGACCGGGGGGAAGGAGCACCGGGGAGCTGTTTTTT.

The rearrangement joins TRBV28 to TRBJ2-1, with TRBD2 matching 7 bases. Losses at the gene ends were 4 bases for V and 4 bases for J; bases not matched to a gene: 7. Germline CDR1 reads MDHEN; CDR2 reads SYDVKM. This CDR3 has 15 amino acids. The CDR3 loop is CASSSAGVGYNEQFF. CDR3 in DNA: TGTGCCAGCAGTTCCGCGGGAGTCGGGTACAATGAGCAGTTCTTC.

The chain links TRBV7-3 to TRBJ1-6; unclear D gene. Trimming left V 5 bases short and J 0 bases short, with 5 bases between. Germline V gene lookup returns CDR1 SGHTA and CDR2 FQGTGA. This CDR3 region has 14 residues. CDR3 in amino acids: CASSLTSYNSPLHF. DNA of the CDR3: TGTGCCAGCAGCCTTACCTCCTATAATTCACCCCTCCACTTT.

This chain connects TRBV9 to TRBJ1-1; possibly TRBD1 for D (5 bases). The CDR3 totals 13 residues. The V end was cut by 1 base, the J end by 4 bases, with 8 bases between. Looked up from germline, CDR1 is SGDLS and CDR2 is YYNGEE. Here the CDR3 reads CASSVWGGTEAFF. The CDR3 region has the DNA TGTGCCAGCAGCGTATGGGGCGGCACTGAAGCTTTCTTT.